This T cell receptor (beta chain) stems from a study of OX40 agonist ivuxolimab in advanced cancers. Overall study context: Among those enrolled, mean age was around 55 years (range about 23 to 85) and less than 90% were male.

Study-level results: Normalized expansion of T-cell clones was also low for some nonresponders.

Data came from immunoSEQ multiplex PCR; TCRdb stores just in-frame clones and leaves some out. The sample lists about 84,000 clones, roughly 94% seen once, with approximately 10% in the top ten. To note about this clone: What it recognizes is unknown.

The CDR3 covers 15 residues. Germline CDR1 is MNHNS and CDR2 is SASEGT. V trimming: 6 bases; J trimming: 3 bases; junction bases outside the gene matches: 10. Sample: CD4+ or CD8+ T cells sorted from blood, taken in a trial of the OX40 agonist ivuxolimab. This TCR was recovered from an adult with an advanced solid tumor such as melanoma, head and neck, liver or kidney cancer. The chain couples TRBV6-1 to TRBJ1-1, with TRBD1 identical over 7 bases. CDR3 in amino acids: CASSATRTGYTEAFF. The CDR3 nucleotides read TGTGCCAGCAGCGCCACCAGGACAGGATACACTGAAGCTTTCTTT.